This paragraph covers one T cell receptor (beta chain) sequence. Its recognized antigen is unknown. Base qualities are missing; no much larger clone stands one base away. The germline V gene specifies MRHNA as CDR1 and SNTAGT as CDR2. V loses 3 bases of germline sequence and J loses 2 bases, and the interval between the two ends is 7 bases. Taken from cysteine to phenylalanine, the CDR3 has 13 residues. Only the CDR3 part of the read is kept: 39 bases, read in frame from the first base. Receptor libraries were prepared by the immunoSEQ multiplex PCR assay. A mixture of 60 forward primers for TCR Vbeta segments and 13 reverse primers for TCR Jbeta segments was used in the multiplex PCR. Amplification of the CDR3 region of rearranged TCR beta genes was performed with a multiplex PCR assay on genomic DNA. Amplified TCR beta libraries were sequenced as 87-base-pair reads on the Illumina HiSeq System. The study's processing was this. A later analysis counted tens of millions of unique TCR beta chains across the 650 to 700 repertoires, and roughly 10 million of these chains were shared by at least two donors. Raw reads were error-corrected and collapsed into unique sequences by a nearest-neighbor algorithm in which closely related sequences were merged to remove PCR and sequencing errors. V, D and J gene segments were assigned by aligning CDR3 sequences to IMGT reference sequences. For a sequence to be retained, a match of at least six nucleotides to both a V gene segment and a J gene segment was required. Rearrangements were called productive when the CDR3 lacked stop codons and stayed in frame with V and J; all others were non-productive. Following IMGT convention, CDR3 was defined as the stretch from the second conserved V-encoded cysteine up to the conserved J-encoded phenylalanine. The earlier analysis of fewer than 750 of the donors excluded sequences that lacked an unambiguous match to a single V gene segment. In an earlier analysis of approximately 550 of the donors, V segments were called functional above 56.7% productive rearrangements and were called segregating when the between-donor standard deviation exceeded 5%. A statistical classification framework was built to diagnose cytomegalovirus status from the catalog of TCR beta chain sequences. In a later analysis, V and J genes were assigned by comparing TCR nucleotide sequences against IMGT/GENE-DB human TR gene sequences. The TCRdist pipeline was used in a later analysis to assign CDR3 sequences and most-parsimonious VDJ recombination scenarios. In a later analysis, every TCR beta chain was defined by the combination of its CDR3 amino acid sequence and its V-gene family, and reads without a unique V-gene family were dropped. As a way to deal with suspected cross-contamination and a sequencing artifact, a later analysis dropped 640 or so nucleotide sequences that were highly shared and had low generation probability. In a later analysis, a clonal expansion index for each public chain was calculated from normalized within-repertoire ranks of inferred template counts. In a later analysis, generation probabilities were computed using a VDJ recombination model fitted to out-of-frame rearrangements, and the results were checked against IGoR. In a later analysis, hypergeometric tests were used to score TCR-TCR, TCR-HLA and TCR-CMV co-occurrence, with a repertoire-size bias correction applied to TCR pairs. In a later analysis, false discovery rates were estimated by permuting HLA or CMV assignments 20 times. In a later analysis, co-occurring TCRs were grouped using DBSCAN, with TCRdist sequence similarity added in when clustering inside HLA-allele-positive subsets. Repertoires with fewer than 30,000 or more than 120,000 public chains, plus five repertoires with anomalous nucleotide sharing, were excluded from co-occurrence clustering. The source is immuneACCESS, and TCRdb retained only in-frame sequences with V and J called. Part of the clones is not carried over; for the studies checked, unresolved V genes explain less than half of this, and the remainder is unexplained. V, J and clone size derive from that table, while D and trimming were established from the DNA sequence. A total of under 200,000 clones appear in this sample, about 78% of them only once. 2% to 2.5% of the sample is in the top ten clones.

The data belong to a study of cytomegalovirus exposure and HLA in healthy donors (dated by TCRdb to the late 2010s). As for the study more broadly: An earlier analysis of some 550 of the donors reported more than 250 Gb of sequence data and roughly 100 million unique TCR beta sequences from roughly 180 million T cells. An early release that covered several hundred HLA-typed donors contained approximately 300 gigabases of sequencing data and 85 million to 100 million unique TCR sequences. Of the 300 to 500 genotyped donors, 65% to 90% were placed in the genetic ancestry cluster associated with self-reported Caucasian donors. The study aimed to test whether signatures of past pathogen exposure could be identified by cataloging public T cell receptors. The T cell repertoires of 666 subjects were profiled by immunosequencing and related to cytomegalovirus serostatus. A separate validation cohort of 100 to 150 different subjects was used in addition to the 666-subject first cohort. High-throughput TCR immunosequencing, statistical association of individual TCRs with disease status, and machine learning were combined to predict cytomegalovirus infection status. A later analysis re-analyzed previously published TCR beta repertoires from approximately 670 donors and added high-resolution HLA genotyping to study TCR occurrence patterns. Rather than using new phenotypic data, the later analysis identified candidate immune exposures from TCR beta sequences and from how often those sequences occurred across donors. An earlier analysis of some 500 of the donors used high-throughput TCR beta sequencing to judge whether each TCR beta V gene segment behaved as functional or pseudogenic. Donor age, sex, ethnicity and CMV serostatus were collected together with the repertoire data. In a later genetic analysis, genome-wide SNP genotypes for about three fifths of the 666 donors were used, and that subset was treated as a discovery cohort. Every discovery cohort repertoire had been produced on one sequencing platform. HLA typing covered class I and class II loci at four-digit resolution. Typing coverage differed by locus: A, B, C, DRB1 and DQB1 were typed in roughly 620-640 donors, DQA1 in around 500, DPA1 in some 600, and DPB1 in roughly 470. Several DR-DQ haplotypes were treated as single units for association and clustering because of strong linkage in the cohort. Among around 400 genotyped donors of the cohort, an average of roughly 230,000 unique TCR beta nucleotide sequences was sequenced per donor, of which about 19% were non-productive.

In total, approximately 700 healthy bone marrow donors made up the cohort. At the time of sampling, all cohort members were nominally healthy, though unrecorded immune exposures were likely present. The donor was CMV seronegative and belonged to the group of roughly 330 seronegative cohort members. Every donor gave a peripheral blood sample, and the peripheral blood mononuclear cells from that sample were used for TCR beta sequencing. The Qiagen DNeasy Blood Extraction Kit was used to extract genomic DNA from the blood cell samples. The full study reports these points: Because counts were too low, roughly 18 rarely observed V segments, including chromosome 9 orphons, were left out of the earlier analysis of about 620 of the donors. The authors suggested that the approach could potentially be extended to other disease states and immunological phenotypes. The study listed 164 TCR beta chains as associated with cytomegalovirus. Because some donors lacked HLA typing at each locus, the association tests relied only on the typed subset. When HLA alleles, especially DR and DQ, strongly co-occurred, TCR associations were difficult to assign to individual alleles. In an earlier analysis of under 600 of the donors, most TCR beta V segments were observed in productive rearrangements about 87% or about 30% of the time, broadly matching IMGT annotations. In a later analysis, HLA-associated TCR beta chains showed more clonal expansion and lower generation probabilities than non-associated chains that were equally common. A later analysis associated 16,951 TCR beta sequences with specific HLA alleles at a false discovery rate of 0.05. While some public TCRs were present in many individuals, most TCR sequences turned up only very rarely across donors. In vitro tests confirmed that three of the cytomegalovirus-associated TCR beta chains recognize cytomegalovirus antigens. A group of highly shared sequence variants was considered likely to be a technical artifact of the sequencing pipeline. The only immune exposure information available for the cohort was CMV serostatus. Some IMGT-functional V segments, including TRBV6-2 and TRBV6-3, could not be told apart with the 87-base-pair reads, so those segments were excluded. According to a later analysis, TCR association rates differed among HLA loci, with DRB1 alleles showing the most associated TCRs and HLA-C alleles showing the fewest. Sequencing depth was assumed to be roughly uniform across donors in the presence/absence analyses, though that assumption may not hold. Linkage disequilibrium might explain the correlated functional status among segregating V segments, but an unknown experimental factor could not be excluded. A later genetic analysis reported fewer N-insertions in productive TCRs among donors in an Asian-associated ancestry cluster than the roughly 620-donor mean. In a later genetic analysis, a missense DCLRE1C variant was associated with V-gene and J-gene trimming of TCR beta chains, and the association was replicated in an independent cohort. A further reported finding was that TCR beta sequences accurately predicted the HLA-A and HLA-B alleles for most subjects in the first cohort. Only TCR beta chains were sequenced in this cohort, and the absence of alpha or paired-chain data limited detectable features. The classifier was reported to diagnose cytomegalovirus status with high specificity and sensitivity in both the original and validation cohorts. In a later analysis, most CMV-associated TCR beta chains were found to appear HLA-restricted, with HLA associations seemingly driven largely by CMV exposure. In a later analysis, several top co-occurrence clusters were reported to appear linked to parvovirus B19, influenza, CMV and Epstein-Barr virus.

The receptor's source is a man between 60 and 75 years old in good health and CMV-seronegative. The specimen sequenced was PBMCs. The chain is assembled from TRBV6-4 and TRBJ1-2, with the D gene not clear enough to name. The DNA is TGTGCCAGCAGTGAAGGAGTGAACTATGGCTACACCTTC. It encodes CASSEGVNYGYTF.